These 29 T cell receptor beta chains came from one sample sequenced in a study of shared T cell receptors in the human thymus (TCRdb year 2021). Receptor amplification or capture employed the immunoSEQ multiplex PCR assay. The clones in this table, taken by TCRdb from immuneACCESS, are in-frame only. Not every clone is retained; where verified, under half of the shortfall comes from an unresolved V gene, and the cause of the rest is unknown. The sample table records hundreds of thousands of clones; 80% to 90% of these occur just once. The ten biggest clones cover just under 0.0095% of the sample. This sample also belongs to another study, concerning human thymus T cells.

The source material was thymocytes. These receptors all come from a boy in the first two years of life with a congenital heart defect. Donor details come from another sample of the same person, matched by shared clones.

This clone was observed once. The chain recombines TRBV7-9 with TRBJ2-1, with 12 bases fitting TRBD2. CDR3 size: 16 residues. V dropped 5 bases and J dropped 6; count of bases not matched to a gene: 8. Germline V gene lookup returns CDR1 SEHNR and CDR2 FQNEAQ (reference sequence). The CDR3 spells CASSPPSGRVPNEQFF. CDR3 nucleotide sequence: TGTGCCAGCAGCCCCCCTAGCGGGAGGGTCCCCAATGAGCAGTTCTTC. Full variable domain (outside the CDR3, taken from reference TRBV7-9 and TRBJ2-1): DTGVSQNPRHKITKRGQNVTFRCDPISEHNRLYWYRQTLGQGPEFLTYFQNEAQLEKSRLLSDRFSAERPKGSFSTLEIQRTEQGDSAMYLCASSPPSGRVPNEQFFGPGTRLTVL.

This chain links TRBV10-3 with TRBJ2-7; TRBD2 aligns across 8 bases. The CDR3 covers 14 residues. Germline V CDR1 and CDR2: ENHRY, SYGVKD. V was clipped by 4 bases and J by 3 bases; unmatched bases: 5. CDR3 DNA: TGTGCCATCAGTGGAATCCGGGAGGGCTACGAGCAGTACTTC. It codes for CAISGIREGYEQYF.

The CDR3 loop is CASSGWGWDRDTDTQYF. For the CDR3, the DNA is TGTGCCAGCAGCGGATGGGGGTGGGACAGAGACACAGATACGCAGTATTTT. This rearrangement joins TRBV5-6 to TRBJ2-3, with TRBD1 identical over 7 bases. The CDR3 runs 17 residues. Unmatched junction bases numbered 13, after V lost 4 bases and J lost 2 bases. Germline values: CDR1 SGHDT, CDR2 YYEEEE. Filled out from reference TRBV5-6 and TRBJ2-3, the complete variable domain reads DAGVTQSPTHLIKTRGQQVTLRCSPKSGHDTVSWYQQALGQGPQFIFQYYEEEERQRGNFPDRFSGHQFPNYSSELNVNALLLGDSALYLCASSGWGWDRDTDTQYFGPGTRLTVL.

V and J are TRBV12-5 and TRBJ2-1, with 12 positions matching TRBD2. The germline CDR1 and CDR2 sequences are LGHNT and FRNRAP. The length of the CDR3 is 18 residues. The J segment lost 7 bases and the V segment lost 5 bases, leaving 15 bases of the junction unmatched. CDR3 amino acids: CASGRTSGAYTVGNEQFF. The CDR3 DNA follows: TGTGCTAGTGGTCGGACTAGCGGGGCATATACGGTAGGGAATGAGCAGTTCTTC. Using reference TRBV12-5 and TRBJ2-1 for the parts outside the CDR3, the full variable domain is DARVTQTPRHKVTEMGQEVTMRCQPILGHNTVFWYRQTMMQGLELLAYFRNRAPLDDSGMPKDRFSAEMPDATLATLKIQPSEPRDSAVYFCASGRTSGAYTVGNEQFFGPGTRLTVL.

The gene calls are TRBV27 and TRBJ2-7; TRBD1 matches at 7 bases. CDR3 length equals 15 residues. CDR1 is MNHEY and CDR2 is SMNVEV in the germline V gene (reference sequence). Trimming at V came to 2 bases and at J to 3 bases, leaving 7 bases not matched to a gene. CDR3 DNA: TGTGCCAGCAGTTTAAGGGCAGGGGGTGGCTACGAGCAGTACTTC. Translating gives CASSLRAGGGYEQYF.

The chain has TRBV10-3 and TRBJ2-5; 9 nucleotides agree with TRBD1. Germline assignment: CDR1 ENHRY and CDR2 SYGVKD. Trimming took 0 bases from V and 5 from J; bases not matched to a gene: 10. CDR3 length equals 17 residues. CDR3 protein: CAISESGDRGSSETQYF. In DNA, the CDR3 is TGTGCCATCAGTGAGTCCGGAGACAGGGGGAGTTCTGAGACCCAGTACTTC.

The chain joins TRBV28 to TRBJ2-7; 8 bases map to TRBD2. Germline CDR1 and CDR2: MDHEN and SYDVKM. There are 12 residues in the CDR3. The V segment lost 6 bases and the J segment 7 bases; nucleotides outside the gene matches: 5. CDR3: CASRTGGKEQYF. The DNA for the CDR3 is TGTGCCAGCAGAACGGGAGGGAAAGAGCAGTACTTC.

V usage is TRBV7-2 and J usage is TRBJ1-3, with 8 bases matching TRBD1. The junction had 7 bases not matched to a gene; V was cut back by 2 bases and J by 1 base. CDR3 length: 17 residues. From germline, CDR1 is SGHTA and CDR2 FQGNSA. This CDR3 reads CASSLFYRGYSGNTIYF. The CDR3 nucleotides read TGTGCCAGCAGCTTATTTTACAGGGGGTATTCTGGAAACACCATATATTTT. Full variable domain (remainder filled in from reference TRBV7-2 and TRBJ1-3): GAGVSQSPSNKVTEKGKDVELRCDPISGHTALYWYRQSLGQGLEFLIYFQGNSAPDKSGLPSDRFSAERTGGSVSTLTIQRTQQEDSAVYLCASSLFYRGYSGNTIYFGEGSWLTVV.

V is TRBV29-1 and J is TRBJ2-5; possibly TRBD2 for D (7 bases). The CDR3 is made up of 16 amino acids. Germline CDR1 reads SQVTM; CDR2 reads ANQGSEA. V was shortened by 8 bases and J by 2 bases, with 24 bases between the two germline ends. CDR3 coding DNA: TGCAGCTCCATAATAAGGGGAGGGGGACCTCAAGAGACCCAGTACTTC. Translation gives CSSIIRGGGPQETQYF.

The CDR3 protein is CASSQDTRRGARGYTF. The DNA of the CDR3 is TGCGCCAGCAGCCAAGATACGAGACGGGGGGCGCGGGGCTACACCTTC. This sequence joins TRBV4-3 and TRBJ1-2, with a weak D call TRBD1 (6 bases). CDR1 LGHNA and CDR2 YSLEER come from the germline V gene. Deletions cut 0 bases from V and 8 bases from J, with 19 bases between. This CDR3 contains 16 residues.

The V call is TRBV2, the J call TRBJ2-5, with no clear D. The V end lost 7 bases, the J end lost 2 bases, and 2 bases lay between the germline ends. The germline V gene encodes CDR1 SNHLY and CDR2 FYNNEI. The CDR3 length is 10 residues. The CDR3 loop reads CASTQETQYF. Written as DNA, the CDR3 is TGTGCCAGCACACAAGAGACCCAGTACTTC.

The CDR3 sequence is CASSQEDTLAKNIQYF. The CDR3 DNA reads as TGCGCCAGCAGCCAAGAGGACACTCTAGCCAAAAACATTCAGTACTTC. V is TRBV4-1 and J is TRBJ2-4; D possibly corresponds to TRBD1 (5 bases). This CDR3 is 16 amino acids long. Looked up from germline, CDR1 is MGHRA and CDR2 is YSYEKL. The germline V and J ends were trimmed by 0 bases and 0 bases, with 9 bases remaining between them.

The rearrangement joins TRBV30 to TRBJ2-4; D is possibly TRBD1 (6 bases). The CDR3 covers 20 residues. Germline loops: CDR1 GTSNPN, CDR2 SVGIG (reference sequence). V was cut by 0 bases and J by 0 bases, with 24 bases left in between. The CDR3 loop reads CAWSVTGQPYDQLAKNIQYF. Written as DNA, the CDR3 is TGTGCCTGGAGTGTGACAGGACAGCCCTATGACCAACTAGCCAAAAACATTCAGTACTTC.

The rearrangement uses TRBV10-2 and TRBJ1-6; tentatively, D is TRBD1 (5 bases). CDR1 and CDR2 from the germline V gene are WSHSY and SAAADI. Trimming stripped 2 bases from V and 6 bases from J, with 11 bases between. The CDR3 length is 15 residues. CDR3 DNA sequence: TGCGCCAGCAGTGAGACGTCAGGGTCTAATTCACCCCTCCACTTT. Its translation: CASSETSGSNSPLHF.

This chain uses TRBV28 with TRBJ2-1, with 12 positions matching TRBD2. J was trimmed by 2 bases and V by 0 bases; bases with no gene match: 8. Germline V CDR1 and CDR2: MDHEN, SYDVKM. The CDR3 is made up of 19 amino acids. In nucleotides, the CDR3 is TGTGCCAGCAGTTTATGCGCTAGCGGGAGGGAAGGGACCTACAATGAGCAGTTCTTC. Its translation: CASSLCASGREGTYNEQFF.

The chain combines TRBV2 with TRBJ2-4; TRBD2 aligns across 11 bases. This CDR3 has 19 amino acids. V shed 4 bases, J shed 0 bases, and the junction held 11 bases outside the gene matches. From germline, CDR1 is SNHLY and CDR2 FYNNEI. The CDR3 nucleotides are TGTGCCAGCAGTGTGGGGCTAGCGGGAGGTCACTCAGCCAAAAACATTCAGTACTTC. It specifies CASSVGLAGGHSAKNIQYF.

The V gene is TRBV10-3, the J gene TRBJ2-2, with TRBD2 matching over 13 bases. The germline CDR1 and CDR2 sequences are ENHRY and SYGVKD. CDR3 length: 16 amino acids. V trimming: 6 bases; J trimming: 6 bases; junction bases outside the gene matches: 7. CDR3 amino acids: CAIRGGLAGPAGELFF. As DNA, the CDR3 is TGTGCCATCAGGGGGGGACTAGCGGGACCCGCCGGGGAGCTGTTTTTT.

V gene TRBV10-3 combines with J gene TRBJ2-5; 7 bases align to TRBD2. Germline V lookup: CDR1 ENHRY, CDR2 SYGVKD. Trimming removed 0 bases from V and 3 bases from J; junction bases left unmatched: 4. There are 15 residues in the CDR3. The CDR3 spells CAISESASGKETQYF. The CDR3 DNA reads TGTGCCATCAGTGAGTCCGCTAGCGGAAAAGAGACCCAGTACTTC.

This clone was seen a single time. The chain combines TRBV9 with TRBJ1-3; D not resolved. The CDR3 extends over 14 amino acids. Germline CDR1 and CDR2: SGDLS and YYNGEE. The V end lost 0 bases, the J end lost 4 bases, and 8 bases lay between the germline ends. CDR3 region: CASSVAGPGNTIYF. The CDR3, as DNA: TGTGCCAGCAGCGTAGCTGGGCCAGGAAACACCATATATTTT.

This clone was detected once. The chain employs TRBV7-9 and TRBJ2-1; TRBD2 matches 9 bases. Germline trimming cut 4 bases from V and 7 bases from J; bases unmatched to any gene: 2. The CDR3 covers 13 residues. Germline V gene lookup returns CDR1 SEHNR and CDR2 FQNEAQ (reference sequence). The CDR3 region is CASSSTSGNEQFF. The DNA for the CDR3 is TGTGCCAGCAGCTCTACTAGCGGGAATGAGCAGTTCTTC.

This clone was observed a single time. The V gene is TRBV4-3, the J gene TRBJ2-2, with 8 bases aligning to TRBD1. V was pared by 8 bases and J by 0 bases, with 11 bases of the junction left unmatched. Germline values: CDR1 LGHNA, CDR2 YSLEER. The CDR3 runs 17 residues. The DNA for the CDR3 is TGCGCCAGCCCCCCCCCGACAGGGGTGACGAACACCGGGGAGCTGTTTTTT. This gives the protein CASPPPTGVTNTGELFF.

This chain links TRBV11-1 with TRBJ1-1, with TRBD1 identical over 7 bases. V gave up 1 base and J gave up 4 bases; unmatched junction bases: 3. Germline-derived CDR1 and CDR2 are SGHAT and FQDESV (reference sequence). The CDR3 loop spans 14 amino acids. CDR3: CASSLVRGSTEAFF. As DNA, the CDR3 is TGTGCCAGCAGCTTAGTCAGGGGGAGCACTGAAGCTTTCTTT.

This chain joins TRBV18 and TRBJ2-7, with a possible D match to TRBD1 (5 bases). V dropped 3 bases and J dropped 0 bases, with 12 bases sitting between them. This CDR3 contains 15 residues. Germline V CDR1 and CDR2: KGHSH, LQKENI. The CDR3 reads CASSPWGSNSYEQYF. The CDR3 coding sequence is TGTGCCAGCTCACCTTGGGGCTCTAACTCCTACGAGCAGTACTTC. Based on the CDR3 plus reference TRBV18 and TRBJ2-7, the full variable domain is NAGVMQNPRHLVRRRGQEARLRCSPMKGHSHVYWYRQLPEEGLKFMVYLQKENIIDESGMPKERFSAEFPKEGPSILRIQQVVRGDSAAYFCASSPWGSNSYEQYFGPGTRLTVT.

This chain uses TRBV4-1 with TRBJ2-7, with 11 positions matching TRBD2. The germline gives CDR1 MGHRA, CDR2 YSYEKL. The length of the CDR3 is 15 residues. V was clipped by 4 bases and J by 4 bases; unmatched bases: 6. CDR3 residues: CASSPGLADLYEQYF. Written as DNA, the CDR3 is TGCGCCAGCAGCCCGGGACTAGCGGACCTATACGAGCAGTACTTC.

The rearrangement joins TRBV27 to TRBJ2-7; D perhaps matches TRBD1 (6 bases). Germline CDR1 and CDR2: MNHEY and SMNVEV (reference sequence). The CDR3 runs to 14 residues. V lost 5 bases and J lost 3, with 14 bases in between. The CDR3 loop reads CASSAGTLNYEQYF. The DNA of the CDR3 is TGTGCCAGCAGTGCTGGGACATTAAACTACGAGCAGTACTTC.

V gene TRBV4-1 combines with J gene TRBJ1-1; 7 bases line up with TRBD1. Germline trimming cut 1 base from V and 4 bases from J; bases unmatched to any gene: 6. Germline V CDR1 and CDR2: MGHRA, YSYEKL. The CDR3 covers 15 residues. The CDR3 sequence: CASSQARQGSTEAFF. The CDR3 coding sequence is TGCGCCAGCAGCCAAGCCCGACAGGGTAGCACTGAAGCTTTCTTT.

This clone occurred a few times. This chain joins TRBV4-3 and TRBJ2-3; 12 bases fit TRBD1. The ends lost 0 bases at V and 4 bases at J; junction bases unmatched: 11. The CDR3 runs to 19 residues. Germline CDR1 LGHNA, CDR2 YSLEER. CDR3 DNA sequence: TGCGCCAGCAGCCAAGATTGGGGGACAGGGGGCCGGGTGGCAGATACGCAGTATTTT. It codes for CASSQDWGTGGRVADTQYF.

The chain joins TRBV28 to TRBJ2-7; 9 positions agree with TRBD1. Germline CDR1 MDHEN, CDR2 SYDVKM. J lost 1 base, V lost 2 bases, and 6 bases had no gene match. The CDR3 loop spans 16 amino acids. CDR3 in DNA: TGTGCCAGCAGTTTACCTGGACAGGGGAGATCCTACGAGCAGTACTTC. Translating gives CASSLPGQGRSYEQYF. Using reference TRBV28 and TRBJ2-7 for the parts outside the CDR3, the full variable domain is DVKVTQSSRYLVKRTGEKVFLECVQDMDHENMFWYRQDPGLGLRLIYFSYDVKMKEKGDIPEGYSVSREKKERFSLILESASTNQTSMYLCASSLPGQGRSYEQYFGPGTRLTVT.

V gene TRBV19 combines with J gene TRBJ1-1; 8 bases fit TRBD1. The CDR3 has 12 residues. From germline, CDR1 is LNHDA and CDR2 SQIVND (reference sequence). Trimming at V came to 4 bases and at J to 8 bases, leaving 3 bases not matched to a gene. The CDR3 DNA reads TGTGCCAGTAGTAGCGGGACAGGCGAAGCTTTCTTT. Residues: CASSSGTGEAFF.